Included here is one TCR beta chain sequence, with context. Its antigen is not identified. These data originate in a study of beta chain features in type 1 diabetes. The CDR3 loop spans 16 amino acids. The V gene's germline CDR1 is MGHRA and CDR2 YSYEKL. Trimming pared 0 bases from V and 0 bases from J, leaving 9 bases between. Purities over 98% were achieved in all sorted populations. The study reverse transcribed the entire isolated RNA, so it sequenced expressed TCRB transcripts. Produced via immunoSEQ multiplex PCR; TCRdb's table is partial and in-frame only. The sample has 450,000 to 550,000 clones, about 29% seen once. Study-level points and caveats: TCRB repertoires of naive, central memory and Treg cells appeared more similar among patients than among healthy donors. TCRB CDR3s from Type 1 diabetes patients were moderately but significantly shorter in all four CD4+ subsets. VDJ junctions in type 1 diabetes patients carried more deletions and fewer insertions.

The TCR originated in a man younger than 35 in good health. Sequenced sample: naive CD4+ T cells from blood. This sequence joins TRBV4-1 and TRBJ1-5, with no clear D. The DNA of the CDR3 is TGCGCCAGCAGCCAAGATCGGATTTATAGCAATCAGCCCCAGCATTTT. This codes for CASSQDRIYSNQPQHF.